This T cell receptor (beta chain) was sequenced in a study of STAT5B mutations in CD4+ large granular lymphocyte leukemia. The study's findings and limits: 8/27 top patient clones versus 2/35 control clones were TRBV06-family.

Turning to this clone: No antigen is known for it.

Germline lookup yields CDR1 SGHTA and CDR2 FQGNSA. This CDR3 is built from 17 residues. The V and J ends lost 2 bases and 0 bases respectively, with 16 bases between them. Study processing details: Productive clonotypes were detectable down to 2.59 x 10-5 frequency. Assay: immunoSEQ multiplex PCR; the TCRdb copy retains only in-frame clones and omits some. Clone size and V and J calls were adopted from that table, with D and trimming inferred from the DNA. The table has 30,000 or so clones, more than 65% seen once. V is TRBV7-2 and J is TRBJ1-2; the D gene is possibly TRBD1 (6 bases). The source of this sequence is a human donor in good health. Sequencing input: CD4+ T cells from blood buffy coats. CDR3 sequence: CASSLRPRAGANYGYTF. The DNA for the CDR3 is TGTGCCAGCAGCTTACGTCCTAGAGCAGGGGCTAACTATGGCTACACCTTC. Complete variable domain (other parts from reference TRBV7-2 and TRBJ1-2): GAGVSQSPSNKVTEKGKDVELRCDPISGHTALYWYRQSLGQGLEFLIYFQGNSAPDKSGLPSDRFSAERTGGSVSTLTIQRTQQEDSAVYLCASSLRPRAGANYGYTFGSGTRLTVV.